This T cell receptor beta chain was documented in a study of blood T cell repertoires in COVID-19. Across the study: Sites across the United States, Italy and Spain contributed samples from acute and convalescent COVID-19.

Germline CDR1 and CDR2: MDHEN and SYDVKM. V trimming: 3 bases; J trimming: 4 bases; junction bases outside the gene matches: 8. CDR3 size: 15 residues. Living in 24 US areas, the participants were between roughly 18 and 89 years of age. As processed by the authors: From reference gene primer amplification, estimates of nucleated cell counts were derived. Measured with immunoSEQ multiplex PCR; TCRdb has only the in-frame clones, and not every one. That table supplies the V and J calls and clone size; D and trimming were determined from the DNA. Here the sample spans a few hundred thousand clones, approximately 83% being singletons.

The sequencing sample was made of PBMCs or T cells enriched from blood (not recorded which). This receptor was obtained from a woman aged 40 to 50 with acute COVID-19. V gene TRBV28 combines with J gene TRBJ2-5, with 7 bases identical to TRBD1. The CDR3 region is CASSFRQGNAETQYF. The CDR3 DNA reads as TGTGCCAGCAGTTTCCGACAGGGAAATGCAGAGACCCAGTACTTC.